Listed below are T cell receptor beta chains from one sample, sequenced in a study of blood T cell repertoires in COVID-19. The table came from immunoSEQ multiplex PCR; TCRdb's copy has only in-frame clones and leaves some out. The sample consists of 200,000 to 250,000 clones, under 85% of them appearing once. Sequenced sample: PBMCs or T cells enriched from blood (not recorded which). The receptor source for this set is a man aged 55 to 70 who had recovered from COVID-19. The CDR3 runs from the conserved cysteine through the conserved F or W. D genes are given only for firm matches. Clone size, where shown, is once, few, many, or a class for clones that have expanded.

d_call clone_size j_call v_call cdr3_aa cdr3_nt
. . TRBJ1-1 TRBV5-6 CASSGEGYNTEAFF TGTGCCAGCAGCGGGGAGGGATATAACACTGAAGCTTTCTTT
. . TRBJ1-5 TRBV30 CAWSAGGNQPQHF TGTGCCTGGAGTGCGGGGGGAAATCAGCCCCAGCATTTT
TRBD2 . TRBJ2-7 TRBV4-1 CASSPDITIPGTSFYEQYF TGCGCCAGCAGCCCCGATATAACCATCCCCGGGACTAGCTTCTACGAGCAGTACTTC
. . TRBJ1-1 TRBV27 CASWAWGENTEAFF TGTGCCAGCTGGGCCTGGGGCGAGAACACTGAAGCTTTCTTT
. few TRBJ2-7 TRBV6-1 CASSEQLQVGEQYF TGTGCCAGCAGTGAACAACTCCAGGTGGGCGAGCAGTACTTC
TRBD2 . TRBJ2-1 TRBV7-9 CASRRVGLAGDEQFF TGTGCCAGCAGGAGAGTGGGACTAGCGGGCGATGAGCAGTTCTTC
. . TRBJ2-3 TRBV5-1 CASSLALELDTQYF TGCGCCAGCAGCTTGGCCTTGGAGCTGGATACGCAGTATTTT
. . TRBJ1-2 TRBV12-3/TRBV12-4 CASSPDSRGGYTF TGTGCCAGCAGTCCGGACAGTAGGGGAGGCTACACCTTC
. . TRBJ2-1 TRBV6-6 CASSYSSEQFF TGTGCCAGCAGTTACTCGAGTGAGCAGTTCTTC
TRBD1 . TRBJ2-7 TRBV2 CASSDGQGIGEQYF TGTGCCAGCAGTGACGGACAGGGAATCGGCGAGCAGTACTTC
. . TRBJ1-5 TRBV10-3 CAISSQENQPQHF TGTGCCATCAGCTCACAGGAAAATCAGCCCCAGCATTTT
. few TRBJ1-1 TRBV27 CASKNWGWGPEIEAFF TGTGCCAGCAAAAACTGGGGGTGGGGGCCAGAAATTGAAGCTTTCTTT
TRBD1 . TRBJ1-2 TRBV9 CASSSEQGYNYGYTF TGTGCCAGCAGCTCAGAACAGGGGTACAACTATGGCTACACCTTC
TRBD1 . TRBJ1-2 TRBV19 CASSIGGTGGTNAGYTF TGTGCCAGTAGTATAGGCGGGACAGGGGGCACCAATGCTGGCTACACCTTC
TRBD2 . TRBJ2-1 TRBV18 CASSPQGGGSSYNEQFF TGTGCCAGCTCACCACAGGGCGGGGGTAGCTCCTACAATGAGCAGTTCTTC
. . TRBJ1-5 TRBV6-5 CASSWTENQPQHF TGTGCCAGCAGCTGGACAGAGAATCAGCCCCAGCATTTT
TRBD1 . TRBJ1-1 TRBV5-1 CASSFKVGQGALLNTEAFF TGCGCCAGCAGCTTTAAGGTCGGACAGGGGGCTCTCTTGAACACTGAAGCTTTCTTT
. . TRBJ1-4 TRBV6-6 CASSIKEEKLFF TGTGCCAGCAGCATCAAAGAGGAAAAACTGTTTTTT
. . TRBJ2-5 TRBV7-2 CASSLSLLARETQYF TGTGCCAGCAGCTTATCTTTGCTAGCGAGAGAGACCCAGTACTTC
. . TRBJ1-2 TRBV2 CASSEGGARSANYGYTF TGTGCCAGCAGTGAAGGGGGAGCGCGATCGGCTAACTATGGCTACACCTTC
. . TRBJ2-7 TRBV27 CASSLSADSYEQYF TGTGCCAGCAGTTTATCGGCTGACTCGTACGAGCAGTACTTC
TRBD1 once TRBJ1-2 TRBV6-5 CASSWDRGEGYTF TGTGCCAGCAGTTGGGACAGGGGGGAAGGCTACACCTTC
. . TRBJ2-4 TRBV19 CASSILTASPKNIQYF TGTGCCAGTAGTATCCTGACAGCGTCGCCAAAAAACATTCAGTACTTC
. . TRBJ2-5 TRBV18 CASSPLPQETQYF TGTGCCAGCTCCCCCCTCCCTCAAGAGACCCAGTACTTC
TRBD1 once TRBJ2-3 TRBV10-2 CASSLGQGLTDTQYF TGCGCCAGCAGTCTTGGACAGGGCCTCACAGATACGCAGTATTTT
TRBD1 few TRBJ2-2 TRBV18 CASSPVTGGSGELFF TGTGCCAGCTCACCTGTGACAGGGGGATCCGGGGAGCTGTTTTTT
. . TRBJ1-2 TRBV2 CASSEAGVNIYGYTF TGTGCCAGCAGTGAAGCAGGGGTCAACATCTATGGCTACACCTTC
. . TRBJ1-1 TRBV5-6 CASSAAEQRGTEAFF TGTGCCAGCAGCGCGGCAGAACAAAGGGGCACTGAAGCTTTCTTT
. . TRBJ1-6 TRBV4-3 CASSQDGAGRDSPLHF TGCGCCAGCAGCCAAGATGGGGCAGGCCGGGATTCACCCCTCCACTTT